Listed below are T cell receptor beta chains from one sample, sequenced in a study of CD8 T cells in cerebrospinal fluid in Alzheimer's disease. TCRdb re-called the 10x single-cell sequencing reads and shows each CDR3 protein once, DNA omitted. The sample table sets out 1,000 or so distinct CDR3 sequences. The source material was cerebrospinal fluid. The receptors derive from a human donor in good health. The CDR3 runs from the conserved cysteine through the conserved F or W. Size is stated for part of the rows, as once, few or many counts, or as a class when the clone is expanded.

CDR3: CATSRVHTEAFF; V: TRBV15; J: TRBJ1-1; size: medium-sized
CDR3: CAWSPLQGYYTEAFF; V: TRBV30; J: TRBJ1-1; size: medium-sized
CDR3: CATSDPGTAYTGELFF; V: TRBV24-1; J: TRBJ2-2; size: large
CDR3: CASSEASGKWELFF; V: TRBV2; J: TRBJ2-2; size: medium-sized
CDR3: CSVDQGSGEKLFF; V: TRBV29-1; J: TRBJ1-4; size: medium-sized
CDR3: CASSLSVSGGNTIYF; V: TRBV27; J: TRBJ1-3; size: medium-sized
CDR3: CASSERQGSQPQHF; V: TRBV6-4; J: TRBJ1-5; size: medium-sized
CDR3: CATSSTSGAETQYF; V: TRBV24-1; J: TRBJ2-5; size: large
CDR3: CSARDWRGHQETQYF; V: TRBV20-1; J: TRBJ2-5; size: medium-sized
CDR3: CASSLDSGTRQNQYF; V: TRBV7-8; J: TRBJ2-7; size: large
CDR3: CASGAREPYNEQFF; V: TRBV2; J: TRBJ2-1; size: hyperexpanded
CDR3: CSAPDPNGQILVNTEAFF; V: TRBV20-1; J: TRBJ1-1; size: medium-sized
CDR3: CSVGAGLRVDGYTF; V: TRBV29-1; J: TRBJ1-2; size: medium-sized
CDR3: CASSELKTSGRGNEQFF; V: TRBV10-2; J: TRBJ2-1; size: large
CDR3: CASRGEGQTDTQYF; V: TRBV6-6; J: TRBJ2-3; size: medium-sized
CDR3: CASSDPRGGSKETQYF; V: TRBV25-1; J: TRBJ2-5; size: medium-sized
CDR3: CASSLLGTGLAKNIQYF; V: TRBV14; J: TRBJ2-4; size: medium-sized
CDR3: CASSYSIAGAGANVLTF; V: TRBV6-6; J: TRBJ2-6; size: medium-sized
CDR3: CASSFEGAGRNTEAFF; V: TRBV12-3/TRBV12-4; J: TRBJ1-1; size: large
CDR3: CASSPNTGGGEQYF; V: TRBV18; J: TRBJ2-7; size: large
CDR3: CASSWASGGYSSYNEQFF; V: TRBV27; J: TRBJ2-1; size: large
CDR3: CASSLVGGRVFYEQYF; V: TRBV7-2; J: TRBJ2-7; size: medium-sized
CDR3: CASSPRNTDTQYF; V: TRBV28; J: TRBJ2-3; size: medium-sized
CDR3: CASSPLAGQDTQYF; V: TRBV19; J: TRBJ2-3; size: .
CDR3: CASSSRDRAIYEQFF; V: TRBV6-1; J: TRBJ2-1; size: medium-sized
CDR3: CASSLSAGRVETQYF; V: TRBV11-2; J: TRBJ2-5; size: large
CDR3: CASGGPGDTIYF; V: TRBV6-5; J: TRBJ1-3; size: medium-sized
CDR3: CASSSVAGGLETQYF; V: TRBV27; J: TRBJ2-5; size: .
CDR3: CASSPRSARGNRDTQYF; V: TRBV18; J: TRBJ2-3; size: large
CDR3: CASSPGTAGYEQYF; V: TRBV6-5; J: TRBJ2-7; size: medium-sized
CDR3: CASTKFRHTEAFF; V: TRBV12-3/TRBV12-4; J: TRBJ1-1; size: medium-sized
CDR3: CASSYSKSQPQHF; V: TRBV6-5; J: TRBJ1-5; size: medium-sized
CDR3: CASQTSGGTYPYEQYF; V: TRBV19; J: TRBJ2-7; size: .
CDR3: CASSPTGPGNQPQHF; V: TRBV6-1; J: TRBJ1-5; size: medium-sized
CDR3: CASGFGTLNYGYTF; V: TRBV12-5; J: TRBJ1-2; size: medium-sized
CDR3: CASSLTYRETDTQYF; V: TRBV7-2; J: TRBJ2-3; size: large
CDR3: CASSEISREYF; V: TRBV5-5; J: TRBJ2-4; size: medium-sized
CDR3: CASSLGRQPPGEAFF; V: TRBV7-6; J: TRBJ1-1; size: medium-sized
CDR3: CASSFPSRGASFSYEQYF; V: TRBV28; J: TRBJ2-7; size: medium-sized
CDR3: CATSPDRVSPLHF; V: TRBV2; J: TRBJ1-6; size: large
CDR3: CASSGDRGRGYTF; V: TRBV6-5; J: TRBJ1-2; size: medium-sized
CDR3: CATSRGRDQPQHF; V: TRBV19; J: TRBJ1-5; size: medium-sized
CDR3: CASSRASGDSPLHF; V: TRBV9; J: TRBJ1-6; size: large
CDR3: CASSAGRDAINEQFF; V: TRBV27; J: TRBJ2-1; size: medium-sized
CDR3: CASSEFSNQPQHF; V: TRBV6-1; J: TRBJ1-5; size: medium-sized
CDR3: CSVEANLRGTQYF; V: TRBV29-1; J: TRBJ2-5; size: medium-sized
CDR3: CASSQSRSGSHQETQYF; V: TRBV4-2; J: TRBJ2-5; size: large